These 9 T cell receptor beta chains came from one sample sequenced in a study of blood T cell repertoires in COVID-19. Data came from immunoSEQ multiplex PCR; TCRdb stores just in-frame clones and leaves some out. The sample consists of fewer than 85,000 clones, about 90% of them appearing once. Sequencing was performed on peripheral blood. The origin of the receptors is a human donor in a cohort sampled during active COVID-19.

The chain uses TRBV4-1 and TRBJ1-3, with unresolved D. The CDR3 length is 13 residues. V was pared by 0 bases and J by 4 bases, with 4 bases between. Germline assignment: CDR1 MGHRA and CDR2 YSYEKL. In nucleotides, the CDR3 is TGCGCCAGCAGCCAAGAGTCAGGAAACACCATATATTTT. Translated, it gives CASSQESGNTIYF.

The CDR3 bases are TGTGCCAGCTCATCGGGACAGGTTTCGTACGAGCAGTACTTC. Its translation: CASSSGQVSYEQYF. V gene TRBV18 combines with J gene TRBJ2-7; TRBD1 matches at 8 bases. CDR3 size: 14 residues. V was pared by 5 bases and J by 4 bases, with 7 bases of the junction left unmatched. CDR1 and CDR2 from the germline V gene are KGHSH and LQKENI. Supplemented by reference TRBV18 and TRBJ2-7, the full variable domain reads NAGVMQNPRHLVRRRGQEARLRCSPMKGHSHVYWYRQLPEEGLKFMVYLQKENIIDESGMPKERFSAEFPKEGPSILRIQQVVRGDSAAYFCASSSGQVSYEQYFGPGTRLTVT.

This chain connects TRBV9 to TRBJ2-1; tentative D call: TRBD1 (6 bases). Trimming removed 0 bases at V and 1 base at J, with 14 bases between. CDR1 SGDLS and CDR2 YYNGEE come from the germline V gene. The CDR3 is made up of 17 amino acids. CDR3 nucleotides: TGTGCCAGCAGCGTAGGGGATCCCAGGGGTTCCTACAATGAGCAGTTCTTC. It translates to CASSVGDPRGSYNEQFF. The entire variable domain, with the rest obtained from reference TRBV9 and TRBJ2-1, is as follows: DSGVTQTPKHLITATGQRVTLRCSPRSGDLSVYWYQQSLDQGLQFLIQYYNGEERAKGNILERFSAQQFPDLHSELNLSSLELGDSALYFCASSVGDPRGSYNEQFFGPGTRLTVL.

The rearrangement uses TRBV14 and TRBJ1-2; 9 nucleotides match TRBD1. The germline gives CDR1 SGHDN, CDR2 FVKESK. Trimming took 4 bases from V and 8 from J; bases not matched to a gene: 5. The CDR3 has 13 residues. The DNA of the CDR3 is TGTGCCAGCAGCCGGGACAGGGTGCGAGGCTACACCTTC. This gives the protein CASSRDRVRGYTF. Drawing the rest from reference TRBV14 and TRBJ1-2, the complete variable domain is EAGVTQFPSHSVIEKGQTVTLRCDPISGHDNLYWYRRVMGKEIKFLLHFVKESKQDESGMPNNRFLAERTGGTYSTLKVQPAELEDSGVYFCASSRDRVRGYTFGSGTRLTVV.

The gene calls are TRBV7-9 and TRBJ2-7; D unclear. The V gene lost 1 base and the J gene lost 2 bases, with 9 bases spanning the gap. Germline loops: CDR1 SEHNR, CDR2 FQNEAQ (reference sequence). The CDR3 sequence is 14 residues long. CDR3 DNA sequence: TGTGCCAGCAGCTTAGAGAGGTTCACCTACGAGCAGTACTTC. This sequence encodes CASSLERFTYEQYF.

J is TRBJ2-3 and V is TRBV9, with TRBD1 matching 9 bases. Trimming removed 3 bases from V and 2 bases from J; junction bases left unmatched: 7. CDR3 length: 16 residues. Germline values: CDR1 SGDLS, CDR2 YYNGEE. The DNA for the CDR3 is TGTGCCAGCAGCGAAAGGACAGGGGTGGCCACAGATACGCAGTATTTT. This translates into CASSERTGVATDTQYF.

The chain joins TRBV5-1 to TRBJ1-2; possible D gene TRBD1, 6 bases. Germline V gene sequence: CDR1 SGHRS, CDR2 YFSETQ. Trimming took 1 base from V and 4 from J, leaving 14 bases between them. This CDR3 has 15 residues. CDR3 in amino acids: CASSLTGGPSYGYTF. CDR3 coding DNA: TGCGCCAGCAGCTTGACGGGGGGGCCGTCCTATGGCTACACCTTC.

This sequence joins TRBV4-1 and TRBJ2-6; the D gene is possibly TRBD2 (7 bases). CDR1 and CDR2 from the germline V gene are MGHRA and YSYEKL. The CDR3 is made up of 19 amino acids. V was clipped by 4 bases and J by 2 bases, with 21 bases between them. Here the CDR3 DNA reads TGCGCCAGCAGCCCTGTGGTCATGGGGGGGGCAACTGGGGCCAACGTCCTGACTTTC. Protein: CASSPVVMGGATGANVLTF.

CDR3 residues: CAWVGTDGYTF. CDR3 DNA: TGTGCCTGGGTTGGGACAGATGGCTACACCTTC. The genes are TRBV30 and TRBJ1-2; 7 bases agree with TRBD1. Germline CDR1 and CDR2: GTSNPN and SVGIG (reference sequence). V lost 5 bases, J lost 6 bases, and 3 bases stayed unmatched. The CDR3 totals 11 residues.